This TCR beta chain is drawn from a study of tumor-infiltrating lymphocytes in localized non-small cell lung cancer. This clone was counted only a few times. Its antigen is as yet unknown. Regarding the study as a whole: Different pieces of the same tissue went to different assays, confounding technical variation with intratumor heterogeneity. Available tissue quantity limited TCR sequencing to a patient subset. Higher tumor T cell infiltration than in uninvolved lung was supported by TCRbeta sequencing.

Repertoires were generated with immunoSEQ multiplex PCR, while TCRdb's copy carries only in-frame clones and drops some. The repertoire holds around 7,000 clones, with under 80% as singletons. The TCR originated in a human donor with non-small cell lung cancer. Sequenced: uninvolved lung tissue not adjacent to the tumor.

The CDR3: CASSLSWRDTEAFF. In DNA, the CDR3 is TGTGCCAGCAGCTTGTCCTGGAGGGACACTGAAGCTTTCTTT. The V and J genes are TRBV11-3 and TRBJ1-1; no definite D call. The germline gives CDR1 SGHNT, CDR2 YENEEA. This CDR3 spans 14 amino acids. V was clipped by 3 bases and J by 3 bases, with 11 bases between them. Combining the CDR3 with reference TRBV11-3 and TRBJ1-1 gives the whole variable domain EAGVVQSPRYKIIEKKQPVAFWCNPISGHNTLYWYLQNLGQGPELLIRYENEEAVDDSQLPKDRFSAERLKGVDSTLKIQPAELGDSAVYLCASSLSWRDTEAFFGQGTRLTVV.